This T cell receptor beta chain was retrieved from a study of shared clonotypes between healthy human individuals. Across the study: Each donor contributed plates that comprised three CD4 naive, three CD4 memory, two CD8 naive and one CD8 memory.

Study outcomes and limitations: Generally, estimated richness proved larger in naive subsets than it did in memory subsets.

The trim removed 4 bases at V and 4 bases at J, leaving 2 bases unmatched. Germline assignment: CDR1 MGHRA and CDR2 YSYEKL. The CDR3 is made up of 13 amino acids. Produced via immunoSEQ multiplex PCR; TCRdb's table is partial and in-frame only. This sample has roughly 2,000,000 clones, with about 95% found just once. Positive CCR7 selection of CD45RO-negative cells yielded the naive CD8 cells, and terminally differentiated effector memory CD45RA+ cells were excluded. A word on this clone: Antigen specificity is unknown. The same CDR3 also results from other DNA sequences found in this sample.

Sequencing was performed on naive CD8+ T cells sorted from blood. The receptor comes from a man aged 18 to 29 in good health. V is TRBV4-1 and J is TRBJ1-1; 8 bases match TRBD1. The CDR3 reads CASSPTGGTEAFF. DNA of the CDR3: TGCGCCAGCAGCCCCACAGGGGGCACTGAAGCTTTCTTT.